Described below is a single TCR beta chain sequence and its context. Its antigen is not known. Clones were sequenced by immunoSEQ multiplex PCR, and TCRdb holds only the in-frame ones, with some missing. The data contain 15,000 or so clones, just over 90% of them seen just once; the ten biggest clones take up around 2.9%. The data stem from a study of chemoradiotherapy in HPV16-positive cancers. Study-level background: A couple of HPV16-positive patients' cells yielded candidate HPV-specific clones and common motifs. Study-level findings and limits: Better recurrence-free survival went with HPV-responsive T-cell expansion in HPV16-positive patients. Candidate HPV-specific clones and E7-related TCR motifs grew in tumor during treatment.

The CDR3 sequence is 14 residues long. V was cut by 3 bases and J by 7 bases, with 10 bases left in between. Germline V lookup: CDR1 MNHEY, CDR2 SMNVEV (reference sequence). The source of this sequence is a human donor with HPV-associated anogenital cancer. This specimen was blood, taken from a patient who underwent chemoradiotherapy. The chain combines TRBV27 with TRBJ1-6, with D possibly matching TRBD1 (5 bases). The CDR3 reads CASSFGDRNSPLHF. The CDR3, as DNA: TGTGCCAGCAGTTTTGGGGACCGCAATTCACCCCTCCACTTT.